This passage covers 7 T cell receptor beta chains from one sample sequenced in a study of neurological immune-mediated disorders. TCRdb recomputed calls from the 5' RACE reads with MiXCR, one row per CDR3 protein. The table lists tens of thousands of distinct CDR3 sequences, approximately 10% of them singletons, with 9.5% to 10% in the top ten. Sample time point: longitudinal time-point 1 (baseline). Sequencing input: PBMCs. Source of these receptors: a man aged 25-45 years in good health.

V usage is TRBV28 and J usage is TRBJ1-6; 7 nucleotides match TRBD1. CDR1 and CDR2 from the germline V gene are MDHEN and SYDVKM. Unmatched junction bases numbered 8, after V lost 3 bases and J lost 6 bases. This CDR3 is built from 16 residues. The chain's CDR3 is CASSFSSRDSNSPLHF. The CDR3 DNA reads as TGTGCCAGCAGTTTTAGCTCCCGGGACAGTAATTCACCCCTCCACTTT.

This clonotype was seen repeatedly, ten times or more. The chain combines TRBV5-5 with TRBJ1-4, with D maybe TRBD1 (5 bases). This CDR3 has 16 residues. The V and J ends lost 5 bases and 6 bases respectively, with 20 bases between them. Germline loops: CDR1 SGHKS, CDR2 YYEKEE (reference sequence). CDR3 coding DNA: TGTGCCAGCAGTCCCCTCCGGCAGGGTGGGGATGAAAAACTGTTTTTT. This gives the protein CASSPLRQGGDEKLFF. The complete variable domain, with remaining parts taken from reference TRBV5-5 and TRBJ1-4, reads DAGVTQSPTHLIKTRGQQVTLRCSPISGHKSVSWYQQVLGQGPQFIFQYYEKEERGRGNFPDRFSARQFPNYSSELNVNALLLGDSALYLCASSPLRQGGDEKLFFGSGTQLSVL.

This clonotype was seen at least ten times. The chain carries TRBV20-1 and TRBJ2-2; D may be TRBD2 (7 bases). Deletions cut 0 bases from V and 4 bases from J, with 15 bases between. This CDR3 has 16 amino acids. Germline V gives CDR1 DFQATT, CDR2 SNEGSKA (reference sequence). The CDR3 coding sequence is TGCAGTGCTAGAGATTGGGGGGGCGAGGGCACCGGGGAGCTGTTTTTT. Translated: CSARDWGGEGTGELFF.

This clonotype was seen at least ten times. V is TRBV7-6 and J is TRBJ1-1; no clear D gene. Between the trimmed V and J ends, which lost 1 base and 1 base, there was a span of 10 bases. The germline V gene encodes CDR1 SGHVS and CDR2 FNYEAQ. This CDR3 has 15 amino acids. The CDR3 here is CASSLGIRENTEAFF. In DNA, the CDR3 is TGTGCCAGCAGCTTAGGGATTAGGGAGAACACTGAAGCTTTCTTT.

This clonotype was counted between two and nine times. The rearrangement joins TRBV2 to TRBJ1-6, with TRBD1 matching over 8 bases. V lost 3 bases to trimming and J lost 5 bases; unmatched junction nucleotides: 0. The CDR3 contains 14 residues. The germline V gene has CDR1 SNHLY and CDR2 FYNNEI. The CDR3 DNA sequence: TGTGCCAGCAGTGAGGGACAGGATAATTCACCCCTCCACTTT. It specifies CASSEGQDNSPLHF.

This clonotype was observed at least ten times. CDR3 residues: CSVERGALRFF. DNA of the CDR3: TGCAGCGTTGAGAGGGGGGCGCTCAGGTTTTTT. J is TRBJ1-4 and V is TRBV29-1; TRBD1 is a possible D gene (6 bases). In germline, CDR1 is SQVTM, CDR2 ANQGSEA. Trimming stripped 3 bases from V and 16 bases from J, with 15 bases between. The CDR3 is made up of 11 amino acids.

This clonotype was picked up many times. The chain carries TRBV28 and TRBJ2-7, with 10 bases that match TRBD2. This CDR3 is built from 14 residues. With 5 bases clipped from V and 3 bases from J, the junction kept 4 bases outside the gene matches. Per germline, CDR1 MDHEN and CDR2 SYDVKM. The CDR3, as DNA: TGTGCCAGCAGTCCATCTAGCGGGAGCTACGAGCAGTACTTC. This codes for CASSPSSGSYEQYF.